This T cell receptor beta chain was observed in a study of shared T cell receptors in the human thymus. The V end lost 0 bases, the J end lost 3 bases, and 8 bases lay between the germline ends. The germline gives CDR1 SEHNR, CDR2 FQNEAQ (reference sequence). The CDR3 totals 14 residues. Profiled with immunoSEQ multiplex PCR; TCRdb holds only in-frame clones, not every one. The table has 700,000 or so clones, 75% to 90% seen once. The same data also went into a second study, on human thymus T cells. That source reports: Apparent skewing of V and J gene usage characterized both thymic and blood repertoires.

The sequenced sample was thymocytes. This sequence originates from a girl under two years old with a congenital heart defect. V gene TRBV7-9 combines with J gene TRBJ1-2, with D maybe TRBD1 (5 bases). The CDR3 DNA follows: TGTGCCAGCAGCTTAGCGGCAGGGCACTATGGCTACACCTTC. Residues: CASSLAAGHYGYTF.